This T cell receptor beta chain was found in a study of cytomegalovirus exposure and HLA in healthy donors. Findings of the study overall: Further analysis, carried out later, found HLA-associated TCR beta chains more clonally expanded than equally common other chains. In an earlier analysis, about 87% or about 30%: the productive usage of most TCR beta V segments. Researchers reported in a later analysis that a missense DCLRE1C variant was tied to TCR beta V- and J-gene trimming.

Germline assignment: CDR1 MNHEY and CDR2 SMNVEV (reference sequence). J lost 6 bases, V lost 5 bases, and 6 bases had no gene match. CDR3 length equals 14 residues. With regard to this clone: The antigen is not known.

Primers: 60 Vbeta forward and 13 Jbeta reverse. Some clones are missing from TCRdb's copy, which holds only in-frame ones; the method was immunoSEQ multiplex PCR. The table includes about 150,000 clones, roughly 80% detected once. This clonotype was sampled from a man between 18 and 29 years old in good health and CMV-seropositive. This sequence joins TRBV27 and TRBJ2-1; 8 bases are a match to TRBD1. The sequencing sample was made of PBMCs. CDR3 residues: CASSVRGLGNEQFF. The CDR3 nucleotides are TGTGCCAGCAGTGTCAGGGGGCTGGGCAATGAGCAGTTCTTC.